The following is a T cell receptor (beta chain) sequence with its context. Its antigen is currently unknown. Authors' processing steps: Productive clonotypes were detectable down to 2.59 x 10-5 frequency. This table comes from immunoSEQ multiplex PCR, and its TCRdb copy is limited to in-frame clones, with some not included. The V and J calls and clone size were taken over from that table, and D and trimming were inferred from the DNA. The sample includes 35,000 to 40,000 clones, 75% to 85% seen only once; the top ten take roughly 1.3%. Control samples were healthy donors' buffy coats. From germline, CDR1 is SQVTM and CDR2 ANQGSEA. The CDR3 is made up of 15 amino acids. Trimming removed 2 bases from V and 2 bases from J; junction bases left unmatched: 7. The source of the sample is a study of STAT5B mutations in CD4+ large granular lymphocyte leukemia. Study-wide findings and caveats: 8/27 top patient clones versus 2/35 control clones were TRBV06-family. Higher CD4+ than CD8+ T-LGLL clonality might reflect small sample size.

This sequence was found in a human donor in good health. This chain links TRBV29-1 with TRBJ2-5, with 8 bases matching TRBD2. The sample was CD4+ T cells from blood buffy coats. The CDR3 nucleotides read TGCAGCGTTGAATCGCCAGCGGGGGAACAAGAGACCCAGTACTTC. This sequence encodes CSVESPAGEQETQYF.